This T cell receptor (beta chain) was captured by sequencing in a study of T-cell reconstitution after alpha-beta-depleted transplantation in children. For TCRbeta, the library was prepared with unique molecular identifiers. TCRdb called the PCR reads again in MiXCR, with one record for every CDR3 protein. The repertoire consists of about 830,000 distinct CDR3 sequences, with 16% occurring once and the leading ten covering 5%. The V gene's germline CDR1 is LNHDA and CDR2 SQIVND (reference sequence). The CDR3 runs to 14 residues. V was pared by 3 bases and J by 4 bases, with 12 bases between. V and J are TRBV19 and TRBJ2-5; D is unclear. Source: PBMCs, mostly from graft donor cells, taken 360 days after TCRalphabeta/CD19-depleted stem cell transplant. The receptor was isolated from a male patient aged 5 to 17 who had a stem cell transplant for acute lymphoblastic leukemia, so the T cells may come from the graft donor. The CDR3 DNA is TGTGCCAGTAGTATGAGTCCAACCCGAGAGACCCAGTACTTC. This sequence encodes CASSMSPTRETQYF. The whole variable domain, remainder taken from reference TRBV19 and TRBJ2-5, is DGGITQSPKYLFRKEGQNVTLSCEQNLNHDAMYWYRQDPGQGLRLIYYSQIVNDFQKGDIAEGYSVSREKKESFPLTVTSAQKNPTAFYLCASSMSPTRETQYFGPGTRLLVL.